The 8 T cell receptor beta chains below come from one sample, sequenced in a study of blood T cell repertoires in COVID-19. The repertoire was sequenced with immunoSEQ multiplex PCR; TCRdb's copy has only in-frame clones and lacks some. This table holds 230,000 or so clones, around 84% found once. The sequencing sample was made of peripheral blood. The receptors come from a man younger than 40 with active or convalescent COVID-19.

The chain has TRBV6-5 and TRBJ2-7; TRBD1 matches at 9 bases. The CDR3 is 14 residues long. The germline CDR1 and CDR2 sequences are MNHEY and SVGAGI. After removal of 11 bases from V and 2 bases from J, the junction contained 10 bases not matched to a gene. CDR3: CAVRVGTGTYEQYF. The DNA of the CDR3 is TGTGCCGTAAGGGTAGGGACAGGGACCTACGAGCAGTACTTC.

The chain combines TRBV18 with TRBJ2-1, with 10 bases aligning to TRBD2. The V and J ends lost 6 bases and 10 bases, in that order; junction bases with no gene match: 9. CDR1 KGHSH and CDR2 LQKENI come from the germline V gene. CDR3 length: 14 amino acids. CDR3 loop: CASSSGGATSEQFF. CDR3 in DNA: TGTGCCAGCTCCAGCGGGGGGGCGACGTCCGAGCAGTTCTTC. The complete variable domain, with remaining parts taken from reference TRBV18 and TRBJ2-1, reads NAGVMQNPRHLVRRRGQEARLRCSPMKGHSHVYWYRQLPEEGLKFMVYLQKENIIDESGMPKERFSAEFPKEGPSILRIQQVVRGDSAAYFCASSSGGATSEQFFGPGTRLTVL.

This chain joins TRBV6-5 and TRBJ1-1, with D hard to call. The CDR3 spans 14 residues. Germline loops: CDR1 MNHEY, CDR2 SVGAGI. V lost 7 bases and J lost 1, with 13 bases in between. The CDR3 is CASNGRAENTEAFF. The CDR3, as DNA: TGTGCCAGCAATGGGCGGGCAGAGAACACTGAAGCTTTCTTT.

CDR3 coding DNA: TGTGCCAGTAGTGCGCGGGACCTAATTAATGAAAAACTGTTTTTT. Protein sequence: CASSARDLINEKLFF. The chain employs TRBV19 and TRBJ1-4; TRBD1 might be the D (5 bases). The V end lost 5 bases, the J end lost 4 bases, and 14 bases lay between the germline ends. Germline V gene sequence: CDR1 LNHDA, CDR2 SQIVND (reference sequence). The CDR3 sequence is 15 residues long.

The chain recombines TRBV7-2 with TRBJ2-2; 13 bases match TRBD2. In germline, CDR1 is SGHTA, CDR2 FQGNSA. The CDR3 loop spans 15 amino acids. Trimming cost V 5 bases and J 6 bases; bases outside gene matches: 3. The CDR3 region has the DNA TGTGCCAGCAGCCTAACTAGCGGGGGGGCCGGGGAGCTGTTTTTT. Translated, it gives CASSLTSGGAGELFF.

For the CDR3, the DNA is TGTGCCAGCAGCACCCGGCAGGGCGATTCACCCCTCCACTTT. Its protein is CASSTRQGDSPLHF. The gene calls are TRBV6-6 and TRBJ1-6; the D gene is possibly TRBD1 (5 bases). There are 14 residues in the CDR3. V was shortened by 6 bases and J by 8 bases, with 14 bases between the two germline ends. In germline, CDR1 is MNHNY, CDR2 SVGAGI (reference sequence).

The chain has TRBV7-9 and TRBJ1-4; TRBD1 matches 8 bases. Per germline, CDR1 SEHNR and CDR2 FQNEAQ (reference sequence). Trimming took 5 bases from V and 7 from J; bases not matched to a gene: 6. The CDR3 is 14 amino acids. The CDR3 is CASSQTGGREKLFF. The CDR3, as DNA: TGTGCCAGCAGCCAAACAGGGGGACGTGAAAAACTGTTTTTT.

This chain links TRBV4-3 with TRBJ2-7; 11 positions match TRBD2. The junction had 7 bases not matched to a gene; V was cut back by 1 base and J by 2 bases. The V gene's germline CDR1 is LGHNA and CDR2 YSLEER. The CDR3 has 17 amino acids. The CDR3: CASSQGKGLAGTYEQYF. The DNA of the CDR3 is TGCGCCAGCAGCCAAGGGAAAGGACTAGCGGGTACCTACGAGCAGTACTTC.